This T cell receptor (beta chain) was observed in a study of cytomegalovirus exposure and HLA in healthy donors. Findings of the study overall: Later on, an analysis tied approximately 17,000 TCR beta sequences to HLA alleles at 0.05 false discovery rate. In a later analysis, donors in an Asian-associated ancestry cluster reportedly had fewer N-insertions in productive TCRs than the cohort mean. In vitro checks showed that a few CMV-associated chains really do target CMV antigens.

Primers for the PCR totalled 60 Vbeta and 13 Jbeta. Here immunoSEQ multiplex PCR was the method, and the copy in TCRdb shows in-frame clones only, minus some. The profile shows about 140,000 clones, around 10% of them singletons. CDR1 KGHSH and CDR2 LQKENI come from the germline V gene. Losses at the gene ends were 3 bases for V and 4 bases for J; bases not matched to a gene: 6. The CDR3 totals 16 residues. Remarks on this clone: Its matching antigen is unknown.

The chain links TRBV18 to TRBJ2-1, with 10 bases aligning to TRBD2. The origin of this receptor is a man aged 50-60 years in good health and CMV-seronegative. The specimen sequenced was PBMCs. CDR3 protein: CASSPPGLATYNEQFF. CDR3 bases: TGTGCCAGCTCACCCCCGGGACTAGCGACTTACAATGAGCAGTTCTTC.